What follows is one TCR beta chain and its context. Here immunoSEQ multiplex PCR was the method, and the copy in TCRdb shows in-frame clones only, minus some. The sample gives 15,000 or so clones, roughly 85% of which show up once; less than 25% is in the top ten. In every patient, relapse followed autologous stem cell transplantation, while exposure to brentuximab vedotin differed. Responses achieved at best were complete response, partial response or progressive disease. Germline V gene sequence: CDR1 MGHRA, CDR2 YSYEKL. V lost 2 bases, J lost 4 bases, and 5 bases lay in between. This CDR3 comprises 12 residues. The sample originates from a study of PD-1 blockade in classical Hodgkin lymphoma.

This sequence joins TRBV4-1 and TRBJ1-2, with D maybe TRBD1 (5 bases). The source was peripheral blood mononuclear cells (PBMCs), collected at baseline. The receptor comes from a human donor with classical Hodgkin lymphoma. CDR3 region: CASSQQGYGYTF. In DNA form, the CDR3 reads TGCGCCAGCAGCCAACAGGGCTATGGCTACACCTTC.